Listed here is a single TCR beta chain. Time point defined: pre-sensitization, week 0. Treatment: therapeutic diphenylcyclopropenone sensitization with weekly scalp DPC. Germline CDR1 is KGHSH and CDR2 is LQKENI. Trimming removed 3 bases from V and 4 bases from J, with 10 bases in between. There are 14 residues in the CDR3. Individual cDNA molecules each carried unique molecular identifiers attached by the library. In TCRdb, the RACE reads were re-called with MiXCR into one record per CDR3 protein. The sample has more than 300,000 distinct CDR3 sequences, around 5% seen once. These data are taken from a study of human T cells and chemical hapten exposure.

This chain links TRBV18 with TRBJ1-5; tentative D call: TRBD1 (5 bases). Sequences were derived from whole blood, sampled in connection with sensitization to the hapten diphenylcyclopropenone (DPC). The sequence came from a woman between 18 and 29 years old with alopecia areata. Some clones in this sample may be carry-over from other donors' samples. The CDR3 is CASSPPGPNQPQHF. The CDR3 DNA is TGTGCCAGCTCACCCCCGGGACCTAATCAGCCCCAGCATTTT.